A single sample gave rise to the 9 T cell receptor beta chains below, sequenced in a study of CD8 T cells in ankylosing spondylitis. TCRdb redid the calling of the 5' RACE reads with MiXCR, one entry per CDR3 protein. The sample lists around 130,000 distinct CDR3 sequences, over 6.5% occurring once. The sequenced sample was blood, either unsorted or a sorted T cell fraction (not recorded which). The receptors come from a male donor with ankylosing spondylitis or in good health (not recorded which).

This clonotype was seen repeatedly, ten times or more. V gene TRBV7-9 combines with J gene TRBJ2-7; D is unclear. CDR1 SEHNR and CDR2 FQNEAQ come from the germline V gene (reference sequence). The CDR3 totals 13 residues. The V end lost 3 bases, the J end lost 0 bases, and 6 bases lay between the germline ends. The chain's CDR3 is CASSFPVSYEQYF. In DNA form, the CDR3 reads TGTGCCAGCAGCTTCCCAGTCTCCTACGAGCAGTACTTC.

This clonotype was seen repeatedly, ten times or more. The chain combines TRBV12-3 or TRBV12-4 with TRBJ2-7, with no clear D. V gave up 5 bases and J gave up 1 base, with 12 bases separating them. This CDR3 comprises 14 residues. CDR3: CASSLYDGSYEQYF. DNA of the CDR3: TGTGCCAGCAGTCTCTACGACGGTTCCTACGAGCAGTACTTC.

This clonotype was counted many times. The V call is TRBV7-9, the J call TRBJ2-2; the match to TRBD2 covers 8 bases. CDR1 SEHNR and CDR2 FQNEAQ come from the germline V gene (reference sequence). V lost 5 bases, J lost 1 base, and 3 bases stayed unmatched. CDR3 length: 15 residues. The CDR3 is CASSNTSGNTGELFF. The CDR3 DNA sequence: TGTGCCAGCAGCAATACTAGCGGGAACACCGGGGAGCTGTTTTTT. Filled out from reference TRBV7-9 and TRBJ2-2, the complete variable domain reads DTGVSQNPRHKITKRGQNVTFRCDPISEHNRLYWYRQTLGQGPEFLTYFQNEAQLEKSRLLSDRFSAERPKGSFSTLEIQRTEQGDSAMYLCASSNTSGNTGELFFGEGSRLTVL.

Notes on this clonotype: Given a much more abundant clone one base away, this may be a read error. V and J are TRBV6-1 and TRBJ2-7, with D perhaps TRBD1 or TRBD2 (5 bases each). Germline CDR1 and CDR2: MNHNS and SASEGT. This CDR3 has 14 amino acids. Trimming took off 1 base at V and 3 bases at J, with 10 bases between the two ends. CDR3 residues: CASSEGWDVYEQYF. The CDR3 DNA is TGTGCCAGCAGTGAAGGGTGGGACGTCTACGAGCAGTACTTC.

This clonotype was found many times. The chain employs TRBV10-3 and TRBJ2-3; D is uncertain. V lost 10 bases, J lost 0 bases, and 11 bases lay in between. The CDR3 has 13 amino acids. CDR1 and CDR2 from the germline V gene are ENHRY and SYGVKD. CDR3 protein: CASTAASTDTQYF. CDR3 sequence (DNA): TGTGCCAGCACGGCGGCCAGCACAGATACGCAGTATTTT.

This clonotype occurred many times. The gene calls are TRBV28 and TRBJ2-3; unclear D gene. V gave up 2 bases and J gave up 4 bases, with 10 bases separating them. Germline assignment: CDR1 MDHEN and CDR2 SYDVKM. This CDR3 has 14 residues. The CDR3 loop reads CASSLRLVADTQYF. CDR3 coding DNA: TGTGCCAGCAGTTTAAGGCTGGTGGCAGATACGCAGTATTTT.

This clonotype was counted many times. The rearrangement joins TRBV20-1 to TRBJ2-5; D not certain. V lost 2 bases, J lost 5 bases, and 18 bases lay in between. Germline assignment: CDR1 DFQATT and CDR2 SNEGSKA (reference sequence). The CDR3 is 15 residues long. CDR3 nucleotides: TGCAGTGCTAGAAGGTTCCCCGGCCAACAGGAGACCCAGTACTTC. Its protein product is CSARRFPGQQETQYF.

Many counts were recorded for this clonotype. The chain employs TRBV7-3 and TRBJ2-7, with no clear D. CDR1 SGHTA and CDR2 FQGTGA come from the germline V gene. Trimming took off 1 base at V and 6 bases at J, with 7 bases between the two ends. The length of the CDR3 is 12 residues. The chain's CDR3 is CASSLSRAEQYF. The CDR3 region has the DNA TGTGCCAGCAGCTTAAGTCGGGCCGAGCAGTACTTC. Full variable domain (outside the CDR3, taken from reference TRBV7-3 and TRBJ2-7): GAGVSQTPSNKVTEKGKYVELRCDPISGHTALYWYRQSLGQGPEFLIYFQGTGAADDSGLPNDRFFAVRPEGSVSTLKIQRTERGDSAVYLCASSLSRAEQYFGPGTRLTVT.

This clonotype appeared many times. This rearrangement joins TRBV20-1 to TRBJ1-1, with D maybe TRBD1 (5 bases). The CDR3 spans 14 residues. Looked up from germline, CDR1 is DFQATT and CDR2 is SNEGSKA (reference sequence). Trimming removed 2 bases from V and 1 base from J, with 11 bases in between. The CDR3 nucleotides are TGCAGTGCTAGAACTGTGGACAAGAACACTGAAGCTTTCTTT. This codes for CSARTVDKNTEAFF.